Below are 7 T cell receptor beta chains sequenced from a single sample in a study of blood T cell repertoires in COVID-19 (dated by TCRdb to 2020 to 2021). Receptors were amplified or captured by the immunoSEQ multiplex PCR assay. Imported from immuneACCESS, the table was reduced by TCRdb to in-frame sequences with V and J called. These copies leave out some clones; in studies compared against another copy, an unresolved V gene accounts for under half, and the cause of the remainder is not known. The sample data list about 350,000 clones, and about 90% of these were observed just once. The top ten constitute under 1.3% of the sample. Sequenced sample: PBMCs or T cells enriched from blood (not recorded which). The source of these receptors is a woman aged 25 to 39 who had recovered from COVID-19.

The rearrangement links TRBV6-5 to TRBJ1-1; 10 bases align to TRBD1. The V gene's germline CDR1 is MNHEY and CDR2 SVGAGI. The CDR3 is 15 residues long. The junction had 11 bases not matched to a gene; V was cut back by 7 bases and J by 6 bases. The CDR3 DNA reads as TGTGCCAGCACTATACAGGGGGACAGGGGCTCTGAAGCTTTCTTT. This codes for CASTIQGDRGSEAFF.

J is TRBJ1-4 and V is TRBV7-9; D may be TRBD1 (5 bases). CDR1 is SEHNR, CDR2 FQNEAQ, per germline (reference sequence). V was clipped by 2 bases and J by 8 bases, with 9 bases between them. This CDR3 is 13 amino acids long. As DNA, the CDR3 is TGTGCCAGCAGCTTACAGGGATCGGAAAAACTGTTTTTT. Translating gives CASSLQGSEKLFF. Together with reference TRBV7-9 and TRBJ1-4, the CDR3 gives the full variable domain: DTGVSQNPRHKITKRGQNVTFRCDPISEHNRLYWYRQTLGQGPEFLTYFQNEAQLEKSRLLSDRFSAERPKGSFSTLEIQRTEQGDSAMYLCASSLQGSEKLFFGSGTQLSVL.

This rearrangement joins TRBV30 to TRBJ2-5, with TRBD1 identical over 10 bases. Looked up from germline, CDR1 is GTSNPN and CDR2 is SVGIG (reference sequence). V shed 7 bases, J shed 5 bases, and the junction held 4 bases outside the gene matches. The CDR3 is 12 residues long. CDR3 sequence reads: CALDRGPETQYF. DNA for the CDR3: TGTGCCTTAGACAGGGGGCCGGAGACCCAGTACTTC. Complete variable domain (other parts from reference TRBV30 and TRBJ2-5): SQTIHQWPATLVQPVGSPLSLECTVEGTSNPNLYWYRQAAGRGLQLLFYSVGIGQISSEVPQNLSASRPQDRQFILSSKKLLLSDSGFYLCALDRGPETQYFGPGTRLLVL.

This CDR3 reads CASSQDVRPGSGDYGYTF. The CDR3 coding sequence is TGCGCCAGCAGCCAAGATGTCAGGCCAGGGTCGGGGGACTATGGCTACACCTTC. The chain joins TRBV4-3 to TRBJ1-2; the D gene is possibly TRBD1 (5 bases). CDR1 is LGHNA, CDR2 YSLEER, per germline. CDR3 length: 18 residues. V gave up 0 bases and J gave up 3 bases, with 20 bases separating them.

This chain links TRBV30 with TRBJ1-6; TRBD1 agrees at 7 bases. CDR1 GTSNPN and CDR2 SVGIG come from the germline V gene (reference sequence). The CDR3 totals 16 residues. With V trimmed by 6 bases and J by 7 bases, 15 bases remained unmatched. In DNA form, the CDR3 reads TGTGCCTGTGGGATAGGGACAGCAATCCAAAATTCACCCCTCCACTTT. Its translation: CACGIGTAIQNSPLHF.

This clone has only one observation. The chain is built from TRBV7-6 and TRBJ2-3, with 10 positions matching TRBD1. CDR1 SGHVS and CDR2 FNYEAQ come from the germline V gene. V lost 5 bases and J lost 2; bases outside the gene matches: 7. CDR3 size: 16 residues. CDR3 sequence: CASSDGTGDPTDTQYF. CDR3 DNA sequence: TGTGCCAGCAGCGATGGGACAGGGGACCCCACAGATACGCAGTATTTT.

Only one count was recorded for this clone. The chain combines TRBV9 with TRBJ1-6; D call uncertain. CDR1 and CDR2 (germline): SGDLS, YYNGEE. The length of the CDR3 is 15 residues. V shed 3 bases and J shed 3 bases, with 10 bases lying between them. DNA of the CDR3: TGTGCCAGCAGCGGAGAGGCCTTCTATAATTCACCCCTCCACTTT. The encoded protein is CASSGEAFYNSPLHF.